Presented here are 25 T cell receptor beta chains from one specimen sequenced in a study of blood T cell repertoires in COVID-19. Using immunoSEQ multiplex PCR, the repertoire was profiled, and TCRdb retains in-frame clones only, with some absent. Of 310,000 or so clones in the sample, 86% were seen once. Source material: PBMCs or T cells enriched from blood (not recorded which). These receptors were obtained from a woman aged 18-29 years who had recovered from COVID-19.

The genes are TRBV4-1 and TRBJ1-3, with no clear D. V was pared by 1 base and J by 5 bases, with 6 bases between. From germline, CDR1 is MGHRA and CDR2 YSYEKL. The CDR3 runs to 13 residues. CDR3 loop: CASSQGRRNTIYF. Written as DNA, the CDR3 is TGCGCCAGCAGCCAAGGGAGAAGAAACACCATATATTTT.

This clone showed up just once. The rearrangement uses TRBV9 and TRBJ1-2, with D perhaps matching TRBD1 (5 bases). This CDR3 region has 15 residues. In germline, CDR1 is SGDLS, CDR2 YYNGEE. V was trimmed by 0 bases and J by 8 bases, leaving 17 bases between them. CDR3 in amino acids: CASSVGVNSGDGYTF. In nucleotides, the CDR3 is TGTGCCAGCAGCGTAGGAGTTAATTCGGGGGACGGCTACACCTTC.

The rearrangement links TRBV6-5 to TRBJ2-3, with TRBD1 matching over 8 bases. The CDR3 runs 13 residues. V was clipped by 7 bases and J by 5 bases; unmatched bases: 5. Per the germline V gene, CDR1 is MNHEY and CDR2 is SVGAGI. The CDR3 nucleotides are TGTGCCAGCAACAGGGGGTTCGGAGATACGCAGTATTTT. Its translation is CASNRGFGDTQYF.

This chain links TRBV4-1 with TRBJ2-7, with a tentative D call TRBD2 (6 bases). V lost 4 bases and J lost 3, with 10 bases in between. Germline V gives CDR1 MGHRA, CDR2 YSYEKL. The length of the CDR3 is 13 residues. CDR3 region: CASSPGGNYEQYF. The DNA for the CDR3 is TGCGCCAGCAGCCCCGGGGGAAACTACGAGCAGTACTTC.

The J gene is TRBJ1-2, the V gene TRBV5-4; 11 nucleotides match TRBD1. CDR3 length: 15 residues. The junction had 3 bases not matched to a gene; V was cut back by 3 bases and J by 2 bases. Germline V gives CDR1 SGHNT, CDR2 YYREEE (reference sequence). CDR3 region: CASSSGQGANYGYTF. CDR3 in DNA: TGTGCCAGCAGCTCCGGACAGGGGGCGAACTATGGCTACACCTTC.

The DNA of the CDR3 is TGTGCCAGTAGCCAACAGGGCGGTGGAAACACCATATATTTT. It encodes CASSQQGGGNTIYF. The chain has TRBV19 and TRBJ1-3; D is possibly TRBD1 (6 bases). This CDR3 region has 14 residues. Germline V gene sequence: CDR1 LNHDA, CDR2 SQIVND (reference sequence). The V end was cut by 6 bases, the J end by 3 bases, with 12 bases between.

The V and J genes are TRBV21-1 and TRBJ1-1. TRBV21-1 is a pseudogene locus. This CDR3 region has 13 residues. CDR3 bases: TGTGCCAGCACCCTAGGCGGCGACACTGAAGCTTTCTTT. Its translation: CASTLGGDTEAFF.

CDR3 residues: CASRVGATSYEQYF. The CDR3 nucleotides are TGCGCCAGCAGGGTTGGGGCTACGTCCTACGAGCAGTACTTC. The chain combines TRBV4-1 with TRBJ2-7, with D maybe TRBD1 (5 bases). This CDR3 has 14 residues. Trimming took off 6 bases at V and 1 base at J, with 13 bases between the two ends. Germline-derived CDR1 and CDR2 are MGHRA and YSYEKL.

The DNA of the CDR3 is TGTGCCAGCAGTTACCAGGTTGGCTATGGCTACACCTTC. Its protein is CASSYQVGYGYTF. This chain connects TRBV28 to TRBJ1-2; unclear D gene. Germline V gives CDR1 MDHEN, CDR2 SYDVKM. There are 13 residues in the CDR3. V lost 4 bases to trimming and J lost 4 bases, with 10 bases between them.

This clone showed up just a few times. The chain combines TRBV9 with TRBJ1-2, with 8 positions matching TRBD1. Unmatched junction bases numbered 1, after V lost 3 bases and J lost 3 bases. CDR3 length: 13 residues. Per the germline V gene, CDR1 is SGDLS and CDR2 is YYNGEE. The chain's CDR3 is CASSEQGDYGYTF. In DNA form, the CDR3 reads TGTGCCAGCAGCGAACAGGGGGACTATGGCTACACCTTC.

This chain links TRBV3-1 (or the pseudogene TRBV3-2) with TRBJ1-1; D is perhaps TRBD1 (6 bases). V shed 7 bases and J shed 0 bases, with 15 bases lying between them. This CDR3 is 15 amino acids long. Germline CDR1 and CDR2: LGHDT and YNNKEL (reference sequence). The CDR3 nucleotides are TGTGCCAGCACCAATCGGGACACGCTGAACACTGAAGCTTTCTTT. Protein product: CASTNRDTLNTEAFF.

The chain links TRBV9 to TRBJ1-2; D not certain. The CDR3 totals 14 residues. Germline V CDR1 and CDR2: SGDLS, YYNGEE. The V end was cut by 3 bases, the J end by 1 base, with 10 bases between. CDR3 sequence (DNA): TGTGCCAGCAGCGGTGGGTGGAGTAACTATGGCTACACCTTC. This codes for CASSGGWSNYGYTF.

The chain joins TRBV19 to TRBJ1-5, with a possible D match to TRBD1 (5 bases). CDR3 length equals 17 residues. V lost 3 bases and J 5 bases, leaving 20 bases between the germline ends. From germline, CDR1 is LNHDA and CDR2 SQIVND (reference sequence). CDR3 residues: CASSIPWTWGRYQPQHF. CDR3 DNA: TGTGCCAGTAGTATCCCCTGGACGTGGGGGAGGTATCAGCCCCAGCATTTT.

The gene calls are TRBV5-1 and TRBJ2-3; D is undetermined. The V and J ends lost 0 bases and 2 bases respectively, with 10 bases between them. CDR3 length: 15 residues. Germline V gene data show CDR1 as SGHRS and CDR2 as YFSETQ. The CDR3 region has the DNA TGCGCCAGCAGCTTGGGGCACAAACCCACAGATACGCAGTATTTT. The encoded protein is CASSLGHKPTDTQYF.

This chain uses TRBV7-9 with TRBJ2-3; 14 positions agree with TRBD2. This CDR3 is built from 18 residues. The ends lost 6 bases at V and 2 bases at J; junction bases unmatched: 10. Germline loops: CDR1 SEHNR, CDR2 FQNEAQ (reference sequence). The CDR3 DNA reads TGTGCCAGCAGGGGAGGGACTAGCGGGAGCCTACCCACAGATACGCAGTATTTT. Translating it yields CASRGGTSGSLPTDTQYF.

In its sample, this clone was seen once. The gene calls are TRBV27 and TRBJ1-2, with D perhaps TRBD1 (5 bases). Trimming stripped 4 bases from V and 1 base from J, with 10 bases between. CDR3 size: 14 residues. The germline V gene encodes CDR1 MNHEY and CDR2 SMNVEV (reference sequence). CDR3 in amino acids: CASSSYDSNYGYTF. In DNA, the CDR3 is TGTGCCAGCAGTTCCTACGACAGTAACTATGGCTACACCTTC.

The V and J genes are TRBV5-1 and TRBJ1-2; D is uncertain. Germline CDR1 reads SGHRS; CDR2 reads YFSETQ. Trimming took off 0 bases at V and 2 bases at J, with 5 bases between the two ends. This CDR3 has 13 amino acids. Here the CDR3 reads CASSLGENYGYTF. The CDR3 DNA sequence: TGCGCCAGCAGCTTGGGAGAGAACTATGGCTACACCTTC.

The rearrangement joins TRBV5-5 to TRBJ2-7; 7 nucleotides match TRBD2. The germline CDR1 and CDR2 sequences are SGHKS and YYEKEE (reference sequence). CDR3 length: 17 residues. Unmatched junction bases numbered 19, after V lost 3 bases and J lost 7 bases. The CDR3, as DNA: TGTGCCAGCAGCTACCACACCGGGACTACACCCGTTGGGGAGCAGTACTTC. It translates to CASSYHTGTTPVGEQYF.

This CDR3 is CASTEGANYGYTF. Here the CDR3 DNA reads TGTGCCAGCACGGAGGGGGCCAACTATGGCTACACCTTC. This sequence joins TRBV13 and TRBJ1-2, with 7 bases matching TRBD1. The CDR3 runs 13 residues. Germline assignment: CDR1 PRHDT and CDR2 FYEKMQ (reference sequence). V lost 7 bases and J lost 2; bases outside the gene matches: 4.

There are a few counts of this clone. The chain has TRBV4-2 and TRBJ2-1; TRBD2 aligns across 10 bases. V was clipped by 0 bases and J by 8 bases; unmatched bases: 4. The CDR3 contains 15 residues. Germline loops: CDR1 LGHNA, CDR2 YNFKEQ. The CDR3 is CASSQDLAGEDEQFF. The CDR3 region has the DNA TGTGCCAGCAGCCAAGATCTAGCGGGGGAAGATGAGCAGTTCTTC.

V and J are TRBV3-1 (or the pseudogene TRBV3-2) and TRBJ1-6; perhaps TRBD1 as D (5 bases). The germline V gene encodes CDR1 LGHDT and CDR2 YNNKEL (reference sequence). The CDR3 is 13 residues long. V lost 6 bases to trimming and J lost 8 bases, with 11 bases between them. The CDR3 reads CASRLDSYSPLHF. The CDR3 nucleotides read TGTGCCAGCAGACTCGACAGTTATTCACCCCTCCACTTT.

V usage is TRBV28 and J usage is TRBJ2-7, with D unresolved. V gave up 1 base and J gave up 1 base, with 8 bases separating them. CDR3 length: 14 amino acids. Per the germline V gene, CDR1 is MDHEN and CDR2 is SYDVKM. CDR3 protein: CASSLSLTSYEQYF. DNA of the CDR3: TGTGCCAGCAGTTTATCCCTGACTTCCTACGAGCAGTACTTC. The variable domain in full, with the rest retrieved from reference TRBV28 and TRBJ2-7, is DVKVTQSSRYLVKRTGEKVFLECVQDMDHENMFWYRQDPGLGLRLIYFSYDVKMKEKGDIPEGYSVSREKKERFSLILESASTNQTSMYLCASSLSLTSYEQYFGPGTRLTVT.

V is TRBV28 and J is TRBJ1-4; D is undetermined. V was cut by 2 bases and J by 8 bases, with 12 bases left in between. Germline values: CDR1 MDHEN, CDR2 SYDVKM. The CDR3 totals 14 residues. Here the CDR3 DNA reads TGTGCCAGCAGTTTAGTGGGCCCCCAAGAAAAACTGTTTTTT. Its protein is CASSLVGPQEKLFF. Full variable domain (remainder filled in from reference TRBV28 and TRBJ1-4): DVKVTQSSRYLVKRTGEKVFLECVQDMDHENMFWYRQDPGLGLRLIYFSYDVKMKEKGDIPEGYSVSREKKERFSLILESASTNQTSMYLCASSLVGPQEKLFFGSGTQLSVL.

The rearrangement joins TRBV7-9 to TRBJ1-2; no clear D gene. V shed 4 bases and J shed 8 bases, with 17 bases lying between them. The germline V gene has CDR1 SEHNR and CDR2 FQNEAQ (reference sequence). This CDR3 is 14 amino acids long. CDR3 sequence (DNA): TGTGCCAGCAGCTCCGCGGACCAGGCGGGAGGCTACACCTTC. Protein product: CASSSADQAGGYTF.

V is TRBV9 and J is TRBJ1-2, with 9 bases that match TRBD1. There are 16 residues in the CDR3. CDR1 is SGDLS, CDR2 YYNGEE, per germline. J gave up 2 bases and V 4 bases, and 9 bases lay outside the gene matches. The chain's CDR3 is CASSPRNRGPNYGYTF. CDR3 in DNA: TGTGCCAGCAGCCCGCGGAACAGGGGGCCGAACTATGGCTACACCTTC. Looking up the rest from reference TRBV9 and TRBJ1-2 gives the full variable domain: DSGVTQTPKHLITATGQRVTLRCSPRSGDLSVYWYQQSLDQGLQFLIQYYNGEERAKGNILERFSAQQFPDLHSELNLSSLELGDSALYFCASSPRNRGPNYGYTFGSGTRLTVV.